The entry below gives a single TCR beta chain sequence along with its context. The entry originates in a study of cytomegalovirus exposure and HLA in healthy donors. Some clones are missing from TCRdb's copy, which holds only in-frame ones; the method was immunoSEQ multiplex PCR. The sample holds just over 65,000 clones, approximately 97% seen once. Germline-derived CDR1 and CDR2 are SNHLY and FYNNEI. The CDR3 consists of 15 residues. With 1 base removed from V and 4 bases from J, the gap between germline ends came to 8 bases. The chain is built from TRBV2 and TRBJ2-6; D is possibly TRBD1 (5 bases). The sequence derives from a woman aged 18-30 years in good health and CMV-seropositive. The sample comprised PBMCs. CDR3 sequence (DNA): TGTGCCAGCAGTGAAGAGGGGCTGGGGGCCAACGTCCTGACTTTC. Translating it yields CASSEEGLGANVLTF.